This T cell receptor beta chain was observed in a study of control samples from healthy donors and cancer patients. This clone has only a few counts. Sequenced by immunoSEQ multiplex PCR; TCRdb stores in-frame clones only, minus some. The sample records about 120,000 clones, roughly 90% being singletons. The CDR3 contains 14 residues. Germline loops: CDR1 MGHRA, CDR2 YSYEKL. Trimming removed 0 bases from V and 6 bases from J, with 8 bases in between. The sequenced sample was blood. The gene calls are TRBV4-1 and TRBJ1-4; D might be TRBD1 (5 bases). The sequence was obtained from a man in his forties in good health. The CDR3 region is CASSQDREDEKLFF. DNA of the CDR3: TGCGCCAGCAGCCAAGACAGGGAAGATGAAAAACTGTTTTTT.